This is a list of T cell receptor beta chains from one sample in a study of shared clonotypes between healthy human individuals. The method was immunoSEQ multiplex PCR; TCRdb's version includes in-frame clones alone and lacks a portion of them. This sample carries about 95,000 clones, 65% to 70% of them seen once, and the ten largest clones take approximately 49%. What was sequenced was memory CD8+ T cells sorted from blood. The receptors shown here come from a young man in good health. CDR3s include the opening cysteine and the closing phenylalanine or tryptophan. Fields, in order: clone size, D gene, J gene, V gene, CDR3 protein, CDR3 DNA. The D gene is left open where the match is weak. The listing skips clone size in some rows; elsewhere it reads once, few, many or a size class.

abundance: few; d_gene: -; j_gene: TRBJ2-2; v_gene: TRBV19; CDR3aa: CASSSHLGELFF; CDR3nt: TGTGCCAGTAGTTCCCACCTGGGGGAGCTGTTTTTT
abundance: -; d_gene: TRBD1; j_gene: TRBJ1-5; v_gene: TRBV28; CDR3aa: CASSPTRQGSNQPQHF; CDR3nt: TGTGCCAGCAGTCCCACGCGACAGGGAAGCAATCAGCCCCAGCATTTT
abundance: few; d_gene: -; j_gene: TRBJ2-7; v_gene: TRBV14; CDR3aa: CASSQFRFPYEQYF; CDR3nt: TGTGCCAGCAGCCAATTCCGTTTTCCCTACGAGCAGTACTTC
abundance: -; d_gene: TRBD2; j_gene: TRBJ2-1; v_gene: TRBV6-5; CDR3aa: CASSYKGLSSYNEQFF; CDR3nt: TGTGCCAGCAGTTATAAGGGACTAAGCTCCTACAATGAGCAGTTCTTC
abundance: -; d_gene: -; j_gene: TRBJ1-5; v_gene: TRBV12-5; CDR3aa: CASGLELNQPQHF; CDR3nt: TGTGCTAGTGGTTTGGAACTCAATCAGCCCCAGCATTTT
abundance: -; d_gene: -; j_gene: TRBJ2-1; v_gene: TRBV2; CDR3aa: CASSEGEYNEQFF; CDR3nt: TGTGCCAGCAGTGAAGGGGAATACAATGAGCAGTTCTTC
abundance: few; d_gene: -; j_gene: TRBJ2-5; v_gene: TRBV27; CDR3aa: CASSSTGGYETQYF; CDR3nt: TGTGCCAGCAGTTCAACGGGGGGCTACGAGACCCAGTACTTC
abundance: few; d_gene: -; j_gene: TRBJ2-7; v_gene: TRBV4-1; CDR3aa: CASSQAASSYEQYF; CDR3nt: TGCGCCAGCAGCCAAGCCGCCAGCTCCTACGAGCAGTACTTC
abundance: few; d_gene: -; j_gene: TRBJ2-1; v_gene: TRBV19; CDR3aa: CASSVSSEAYNEQFF; CDR3nt: TGTGCCAGTAGCGTCTCTAGCGAGGCCTACAATGAGCAGTTCTTC
abundance: -; d_gene: -; j_gene: TRBJ1-2; v_gene: TRBV5-6; CDR3aa: CASTSTPGAYGYTF; CDR3nt: TGTGCCAGCACCTCAACCCCGGGTGCCTATGGCTACACCTTC
abundance: -; d_gene: -; j_gene: TRBJ2-3; v_gene: TRBV19; CDR3aa: CASSTPSRAQTDTQYF; CDR3nt: TGTGCCAGTAGTACCCCCTCCAGAGCCCAAACAGATACGCAGTATTTT
abundance: -; d_gene: -; j_gene: TRBJ2-1; v_gene: TRBV11-2; CDR3aa: CASSQYNEQFF; CDR3nt: TGTGCCAGCAGCCAGTACAATGAGCAGTTCTTC
abundance: many; d_gene: TRBD2; j_gene: TRBJ2-7; v_gene: TRBV19; CDR3aa: CATSGGSYEQYF; CDR3nt: TGTGCCACTAGCGGGGGCTCCTACGAGCAGTACTTC